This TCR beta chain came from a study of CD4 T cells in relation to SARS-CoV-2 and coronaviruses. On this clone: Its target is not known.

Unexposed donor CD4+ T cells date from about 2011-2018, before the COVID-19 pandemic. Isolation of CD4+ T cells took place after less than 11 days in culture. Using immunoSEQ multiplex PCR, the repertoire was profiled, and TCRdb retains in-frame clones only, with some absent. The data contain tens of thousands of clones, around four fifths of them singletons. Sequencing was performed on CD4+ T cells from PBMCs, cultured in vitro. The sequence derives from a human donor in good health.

The CDR3 reads CAWSVGTANTEAFF. CDR3 in DNA: TGTGCCTGGAGTGTGGGTACAGCGAACACTGAAGCTTTCTTT. V and J are TRBV30 and TRBJ1-1; unclear D gene. Germline values: CDR1 GTSNPN, CDR2 SVGIG (reference sequence). The CDR3 is made up of 14 amino acids. V was clipped by 0 bases and J by 1 base, with 9 bases between them.